The 15 T cell receptor beta chains listed next were all sequenced from one sample in a study of blood T cell repertoires in COVID-19. Produced via immunoSEQ multiplex PCR; TCRdb's table is partial and in-frame only. This sample yields around 190,000 clones, of which around 83% are seen a single time; more than 7.5% belongs to the top ten. Sequencing was done on a sample of peripheral blood. Source of these receptors: a woman aged 70-85 years with COVID-19, enrolled during active disease.

The chain couples TRBV5-1 to TRBJ2-5; 14 nucleotides line up with TRBD2. In germline, CDR1 is SGHRS, CDR2 YFSETQ. There are 16 residues in the CDR3. V was clipped by 4 bases and J by 8 bases; unmatched bases: 10. CDR3 nucleotide sequence: TGCGCCAGCAGCCCCGCCGGGACTAGCGGGAGTAAAACCCAGTACTTC. It encodes CASSPAGTSGSKTQYF.

This clone came up a few times. The chain has TRBV28 and TRBJ1-4, with D perhaps matching TRBD1 (5 bases). The germline CDR1 and CDR2 sequences are MDHEN and SYDVKM. Trimming removed 10 bases at V and 0 bases at J, with 9 bases between. CDR3 length: 13 amino acids. The CDR3 region has the DNA TGTGCCAACAGGAGGGCAACTAATGAAAAACTGTTTTTT. It yields the protein CANRRATNEKLFF.

The V gene is TRBV28, the J gene TRBJ2-4; 7 nucleotides agree with TRBD1. CDR1 is MDHEN and CDR2 is SYDVKM in the germline V gene. Trimming took 4 bases from V and 1 from J; bases not matched to a gene: 7. The CDR3 runs 16 residues. The CDR3 nucleotides read TGTGCCAGCAGTTCGGCCCAGACAGGGGCCAAAAACATTCAGTACTTC. This gives the protein CASSSAQTGAKNIQYF.

This chain uses TRBV9 with TRBJ1-2, with D maybe TRBD1 (6 bases). The V gene lost 5 bases and the J gene lost 6 bases, with 14 bases spanning the gap. In germline, CDR1 is SGDLS, CDR2 YYNGEE. There are 13 residues in the CDR3. CDR3 DNA: TGTGCCAGCAGTAGGGACATTGGGAATGGCTACACCTTC. Protein: CASSRDIGNGYTF.

The rearrangement joins TRBV10-3 to TRBJ1-2; D gene ambiguous. The germline V gene encodes CDR1 ENHRY and CDR2 SYGVKD. With 0 bases removed from V and 8 bases from J, the gap between germline ends came to 10 bases. This CDR3 has 13 residues. The DNA for the CDR3 is TGTGCCATCAGTGAGTCCCCAGTACCCGGCTACACCTTC. Its protein product is CAISESPVPGYTF.

This clone was counted only a few times. The V and J genes are TRBV10-2 and TRBJ2-7, with D possibly matching TRBD2 (5 bases). V gave up 5 bases and J gave up 5 bases, with 7 bases separating them. The CDR3 is 11 amino acids. Germline CDR1 reads WSHSY; CDR2 reads SAAADI. DNA for the CDR3: TGCGCCAGCAGTTCCGGGGACGAGCAGTACTTC. Protein product: CASSSGDEQYF.

V and J are TRBV28 and TRBJ2-7; TRBD2 agrees at 9 bases. The CDR3 runs 16 residues. From germline, CDR1 is MDHEN and CDR2 SYDVKM. With V trimmed by 6 bases and J by 3 bases, 12 bases remained unmatched. CDR3 nucleotides: TGTGCCAGCAGCGCTCCCGGGACTAGCCTGGTCTACGAGCAGTACTTC. Its protein product is CASSAPGTSLVYEQYF. The whole variable domain, remainder taken from reference TRBV28 and TRBJ2-7, is DVKVTQSSRYLVKRTGEKVFLECVQDMDHENMFWYRQDPGLGLRLIYFSYDVKMKEKGDIPEGYSVSREKKERFSLILESASTNQTSMYLCASSAPGTSLVYEQYFGPGTRLTVT.

This rearrangement joins TRBV5-4 to TRBJ2-1; possible D gene TRBD2, 6 bases. CDR1 and CDR2 from the germline V gene are SGHNT and YYREEE (reference sequence). The CDR3 runs to 17 residues. Trimming shortened V by 0 bases and J by 0 bases, and 13 bases separated the two germline ends. The CDR3 loop is CASSLGYGGSSYNEQFF. CDR3 sequence (DNA): TGTGCCAGCAGCTTGGGCTATGGGGGGAGCTCCTACAATGAGCAGTTCTTC.

This clone has just one count. This chain joins TRBV6-5 and TRBJ2-1, with TRBD1 as a possible D gene (6 bases). This CDR3 has 15 residues. Germline-derived CDR1 and CDR2 are MNHEY and SVGAGI. V lost 5 bases and J 8 bases, leaving 19 bases between the germline ends. In nucleotides, the CDR3 is TGTGCCAGCAGTATACAGGGTTTAGTATCGGATGAGCAGTTCTTC. Translating it yields CASSIQGLVSDEQFF.

This chain connects TRBV19 to TRBJ2-7; 9 bases map to TRBD1. This CDR3 contains 14 residues. The V and J ends lost 3 bases and 2 bases, in that order; junction bases with no gene match: 2. Germline loops: CDR1 LNHDA, CDR2 SQIVND (reference sequence). The CDR3 nucleotides are TGTGCCAGTAGTATCGGGACAGGGACCTACGAGCAGTACTTC. Residues: CASSIGTGTYEQYF.

The chain couples TRBV5-1 to TRBJ2-5; 13 bases line up with TRBD2. The germline V gene encodes CDR1 SGHRS and CDR2 YFSETQ. Unmatched junction bases numbered 10, after V lost 4 bases and J lost 4 bases. The CDR3 spans 17 residues. CDR3 protein: CASSTGLAGRVIETQYF. CDR3 nucleotides: TGCGCCAGCAGCACGGGACTAGCGGGACGCGTCATAGAGACCCAGTACTTC.

The chain recombines TRBV5-4 with TRBJ2-3, with a possible D match to TRBD2 (5 bases). The CDR3 totals 16 residues. The V end was cut by 4 bases, the J end by 7 bases, with 22 bases between. Looked up from germline, CDR1 is SGHNT and CDR2 is YYREEE (reference sequence). The CDR3 sequence: CASSLTMTGPMNTQYF. The CDR3 nucleotides read TGTGCCAGCAGCCTGACTATGACGGGTCCTATGAATACGCAGTATTTT.

This chain uses TRBV7-2 with TRBJ2-1; 8 bases align to TRBD2. J was trimmed by 3 bases and V by 4 bases; bases with no gene match: 11. The CDR3 spans 17 residues. Germline V lookup: CDR1 SGHTA, CDR2 FQGNSA. The CDR3 DNA follows: TGTGCCAGCAGCTCTGGGGCTAGCGGGCCCATCTACAATGAGCAGTTCTTC. Its protein is CASSSGASGPIYNEQFF. The whole variable domain, filled in from reference TRBV7-2 and TRBJ2-1, reads GAGVSQSPSNKVTEKGKDVELRCDPISGHTALYWYRQSLGQGLEFLIYFQGNSAPDKSGLPSDRFSAERTGGSVSTLTIQRTQQEDSAVYLCASSSGASGPIYNEQFFGPGTRLTVL.

The chain combines TRBV28 with TRBJ2-7; TRBD1 matches 7 bases. CDR1 and CDR2 from the germline V gene are MDHEN and SYDVKM. With 7 bases clipped from V and 6 bases from J, the junction kept 15 bases outside the gene matches. The CDR3 loop spans 15 amino acids. CDR3 amino acids: CASTMAGTAILEQYF. In DNA, the CDR3 is TGTGCCAGCACAATGGCCGGGACAGCCATACTCGAGCAGTACTTC.

This clone has more than one count but fewer than ten. The genes are TRBV7-9 and TRBJ2-7; the D gene is possibly TRBD2 (6 bases). The CDR3 length is 14 residues. CDR1 and CDR2 (germline): SEHNR, FQNEAQ (reference sequence). Trimming took off 1 base at V and 2 bases at J, with 9 bases between the two ends. CDR3 in DNA: TGTGCCAGCAGCTTAGACTCGGGGGCCTACGAGCAGTACTTC. Translated, it gives CASSLDSGAYEQYF.